This T cell receptor (beta chain) is drawn from a study of T cells in women clearing cervical HPV infection. The table came from immunoSEQ multiplex PCR; TCRdb's copy has only in-frame clones and leaves some out. The specimen's table records about 9,200 clones. The sequenced sample was blood buffy coat. The receptor was derived from a woman aged 18 to 69 with a cervical HPV16 infection that either progressed to CIN3+ or cleared (not recorded which).

CDR3 DNA, as far as it was read: TGTGCCAGCAGCCCTAGACAGGGATCCCAAGAGACG. It specifies CASSPRQGSQET. The complete CDR3 protein is CASSPRQGSQETQYF. The chain has TRBV5-4 and TRBJ2-3; 7 bases align to TRBD1. The read terminates 3 residues before the CDR3 end, so the remaining end is supplied by the germline J gene. CDR1 is SGHNT and CDR2 is YYREEE in the germline V gene (reference sequence). The length of the CDR3 is 15 residues. The entire variable domain, with the rest obtained from reference TRBV5-4 and TRBJ2-3, is as follows: ETGVTQSPTHLIKTRGQQVTLRCSSQSGHNTVSWYQQALGQGPQFIFQYYREEENGRGNFPPRFSGLQFPNYSSELNVNALELDDSALYLCASSPRQGSQETQYFGPGTRLTVL.